The T cell receptor (beta chain) described here comes from a study of OX40 agonist ivuxolimab in advanced cancers. In the study overall: Anti-PD-1, anti-PD-L1 or anti-CTLA-4 therapy given earlier was allowed, and over 35% had some. Notes on the study in general: The work left the antigen specificity of expanded peripheral T cells undetermined.

With respect to this clone: Its antigen is undetermined.

Sequenced by immunoSEQ multiplex PCR; TCRdb stores in-frame clones only, minus some. The sample shows about 31,000 clones, 90% of them seen only once. The trim removed 5 bases at V and 4 bases at J, leaving 7 bases unmatched. The CDR3 has 16 amino acids. Per germline, CDR1 MRHNA and CDR2 SNTAGT. The starting material was CD4+ or CD8+ T cells sorted from blood, obtained in a trial of the OX40 agonist ivuxolimab. The origin of this receptor is an adult with an advanced solid tumor such as melanoma, head and neck, liver or kidney cancer. The chain employs TRBV6-4 and TRBJ2-1; 11 bases agree with TRBD2. CDR3 in DNA: TGTGCCAGCAGTCCGGCTAGCGGGGGGTCTTACAATGAGCAGTTCTTC. Protein sequence: CASSPASGGSYNEQFF.